This T cell receptor (beta chain) was captured by sequencing in a study of T cells in localized non-small cell lung cancer. The study, taken as a whole, reports: Heterogeneity within the tumor remains possible, as just one region underwent sequencing. Peak T cell clonality was found in uninvolved adjacent lung, exceeding tumor.

Profiling relied on immunoSEQ multiplex PCR, and the TCRdb table lists in-frame clones only, not all of them. This sample has 25,000 to 40,000 clones; around 80% occur once, and the top ten carry 15% to 20%. Notes on this clone: Its antigen is as yet unknown.

Germline values: CDR1 WNHNN, CDR2 SYGVQD (reference sequence). Trimming stripped 1 base from V and 6 bases from J, with 13 bases between. CDR3 length equals 14 residues. The chain combines TRBV10-1 with TRBJ2-7; D might be TRBD2 (5 bases). The specimen comprised peripheral blood, sampled before any cancer treatment. This TCR was sampled from a male donor at least 60 years old with stage III squamous cell lung carcinoma. For the CDR3, the DNA is TGCGCCAGCAGTGAGTGCGAGGGTCTCGGCGAGCAGTACTTC. Translated: CASSECEGLGEQYF.